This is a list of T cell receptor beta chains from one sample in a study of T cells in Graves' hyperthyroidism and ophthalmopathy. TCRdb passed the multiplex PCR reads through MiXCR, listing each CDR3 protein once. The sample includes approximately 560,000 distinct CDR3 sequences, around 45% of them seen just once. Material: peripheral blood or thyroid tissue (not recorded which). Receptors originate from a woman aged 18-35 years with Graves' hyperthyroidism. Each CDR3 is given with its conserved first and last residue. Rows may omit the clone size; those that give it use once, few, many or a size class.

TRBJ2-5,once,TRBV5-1,CASSLEGTPTPETQYF
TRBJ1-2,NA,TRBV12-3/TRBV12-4,CASSRGRGYGYTF
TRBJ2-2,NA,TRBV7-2,CASSQAGGTEELFF
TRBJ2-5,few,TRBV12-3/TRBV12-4,CASSRSGEATQYF
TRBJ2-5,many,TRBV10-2,CASSGGRAGETQYF
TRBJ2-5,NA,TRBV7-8,CASSLDREIQYF
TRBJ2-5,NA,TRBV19,CASSPRTINQETQYF
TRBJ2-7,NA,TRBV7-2,CASSYGLADDYEQYF
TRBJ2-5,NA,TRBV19,CASTTQGPRGETQYF
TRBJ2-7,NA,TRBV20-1,CSARRGSYEQYF
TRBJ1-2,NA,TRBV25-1,CASSASYPGDYGYTF
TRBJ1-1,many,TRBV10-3,CAISDITVNTEAFF
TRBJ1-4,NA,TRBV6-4,CASSDGTGQFF
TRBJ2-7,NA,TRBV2,CASSADRRSYEQYF
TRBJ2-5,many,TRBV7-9,CASSLPGVGGQYF
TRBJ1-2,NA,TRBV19,CASMGQGLFNYGYTF
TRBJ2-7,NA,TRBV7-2,CASSQAIGVEQYF
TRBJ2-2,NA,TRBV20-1,CSARSTGPGELFF